Below, 17 T cell receptor beta chains from the same sample are listed, as sequenced in a study of Graves' ophthalmopathy and Graves' hyperthyroidism. RNA transcripts provided the template for amplifying TCR beta CDR3 regions. RT-PCR with HTBI primers came first, then second-round multiplex PCR. TCRdb re-called the multiplex PCR reads through MiXCR, storing one row per CDR3 protein. The profile shows a few hundred thousand distinct CDR3 sequences, about 16% of them singletons. Sequencing was performed on peripheral blood. These receptors were collected from a woman under 30 with stable Graves' hyperthyroidism.

This clonotype was seen at least ten times. The chain combines TRBV6-2 or TRBV6-3 with TRBJ1-1; the D gene is possibly TRBD1 (5 bases). CDR1 and CDR2 from the germline V gene are MNHEY and SVGEGT. The CDR3 has 14 amino acids. The ends were cut back, 5 bases at V and 5 bases at J, with 15 bases in the middle. CDR3 residues: CASSTQGARTEAFF. DNA of the CDR3: TGTGCCAGCAGTACCCAGGGTGCTCGAACTGAAGCTTTCTTT.

Comments on this clonotype: This may be a read error, as it is one base from a much larger clone. This chain connects TRBV28 to TRBJ2-7; D is possibly TRBD1 or TRBD2 (6 bases each). The CDR3 is 14 amino acids. The germline CDR1 and CDR2 sequences are MDHEN and SYDVKM. Trimming cost V 6 bases and J 0 bases, with 12 bases left between them. CDR3 loop: CASRIGGISYEQYF. The CDR3 region has the DNA TGTGCCAGCAGGATCGGGGGCATCTCCTACGAGCAGTACTTC.

The chain employs TRBV14 and TRBJ1-1; D perhaps matches TRBD1 (5 bases). Germline CDR1 is SGHDN and CDR2 is FVKESK. CDR3 length: 16 residues. The V end was cut by 2 bases, the J end by 0 bases, with 13 bases between. In DNA, the CDR3 is TGTGCCAGCAGCCAACTGGGTGCAGGGATGAACACTGAAGCTTTCTTT. This gives the protein CASSQLGAGMNTEAFF. The variable domain in full, with the rest retrieved from reference TRBV14 and TRBJ1-1, is EAGVTQFPSHSVIEKGQTVTLRCDPISGHDNLYWYRRVMGKEIKFLLHFVKESKQDESGMPNNRFLAERTGGTYSTLKVQPAELEDSGVYFCASSQLGAGMNTEAFFGQGTRLTVV.

The chain joins TRBV2 to TRBJ1-2; 9 bases agree with TRBD1. CDR3 size: 13 residues. The ends lost 4 bases at V and 6 bases at J; junction bases unmatched: 3. CDR1 and CDR2 from the germline V gene are SNHLY and FYNNEI. The CDR3 protein is CASSVTGGHGYTF. Written as DNA, the CDR3 is TGTGCCAGCAGTGTTACAGGGGGCCATGGCTACACCTTC.

This clonotype was seen many times. The chain combines TRBV12-3 or TRBV12-4 with TRBJ2-5; D is tentatively TRBD1 or TRBD2 (5 bases each). This CDR3 spans 13 amino acids. The V and J ends lost 7 bases and 4 bases respectively, with 13 bases between them. The chain's CDR3 is CASTQGGGETQYF. In nucleotides, the CDR3 is TGTGCCAGCACCCAAGGTGGGGGAGAGACCCAGTACTTC.

V and J are TRBV14 and TRBJ1-1; 9 nucleotides line up with TRBD1. The ends lost 1 base at V and 1 base at J; junction bases unmatched: 10. This CDR3 spans 18 amino acids. CDR1 is SGHDN, CDR2 FVKESK, per germline. The CDR3 nucleotides read TGTGCCAGCAGCCAAGTTGGGGACAGGGTTCGAAGGAACACTGAAGCTTTCTTT. This codes for CASSQVGDRVRRNTEAFF.

This clonotype came up many times. The chain carries TRBV4-2 and TRBJ1-1; tentatively, D is TRBD1 (6 bases). Deletions cut 1 base from V and 1 base from J, with 13 bases between. CDR1 is LGHNA, CDR2 YNFKEQ, per germline. This CDR3 contains 16 residues. In DNA form, the CDR3 reads TGTGCCAGCAGCCAAGTGATCAGGGGCCGGAACACTGAAGCTTTCTTT. Protein: CASSQVIRGRNTEAFF.

This clonotype was seen at least ten times. V gene TRBV20-1 combines with J gene TRBJ1-2; the match to TRBD1 covers 8 bases. Germline V gene data show CDR1 as DFQATT and CDR2 as SNEGSKA (reference sequence). Unmatched junction bases numbered 2, after V lost 3 bases and J lost 8 bases. This CDR3 is built from 11 residues. This chain's CDR3 is CSASQGAGYTF. Written as DNA, the CDR3 is TGCAGTGCTAGTCAGGGGGCCGGCTACACCTTC.

This sequence joins TRBV7-2 and TRBJ1-1; TRBD1 aligns across 7 bases. The CDR3 has 15 amino acids. After removal of 6 bases from V and 3 bases from J, the junction contained 10 bases not matched to a gene. Germline lookup yields CDR1 SGHTA and CDR2 FQGNSA. DNA for the CDR3: TGTGCCAGCAGTTTTGGGCCCGACAGGGACACTGAAGCTTTCTTT. It translates to CASSFGPDRDTEAFF.

Comments on this clonotype: A much larger clone differs from this one at a single base, so this may be a read error. The chain joins TRBV12-3 or TRBV12-4 to TRBJ1-1; a weak D match, TRBD1 (6 bases). The CDR3 is 13 residues long. With 8 bases removed from V and 5 bases from J, the gap between germline ends came to 15 bases. Here the CDR3 DNA reads TGTGCCAGCGGTAAAGAGGGGACAACTGAAGCTTTCTTT. Its translation is CASGKEGTTEAFF.

This clonotype was seen more than once but under ten times. The rearrangement joins TRBV18 to TRBJ1-5, with TRBD1 identical over 7 bases. Germline CDR1 reads KGHSH; CDR2 reads LQKENI. The V gene end was trimmed by 3 bases and the J gene end by 4 bases; junction bases not matched to a gene: 6. CDR3 size: 15 residues. The CDR3 loop reads CASSPSRGLNQPQHF. In DNA form, the CDR3 reads TGTGCCAGCTCACCGAGTAGGGGGCTTAATCAGCCCCAGCATTTT. The complete variable domain, with remaining parts taken from reference TRBV18 and TRBJ1-5, reads NAGVMQNPRHLVRRRGQEARLRCSPMKGHSHVYWYRQLPEEGLKFMVYLQKENIIDESGMPKERFSAEFPKEGPSILRIQQVVRGDSAAYFCASSPSRGLNQPQHFGDGTRLSIL.

This clonotype was found a few times. The chain joins TRBV6-2 or TRBV6-3 to TRBJ2-5, with 11 bases fitting TRBD1. V lost 4 bases and J lost 1; bases outside the gene matches: 8. The CDR3 is 17 amino acids. The germline V gene has CDR1 MNHEY and CDR2 SVGEGT. The CDR3 is CASSWGGTGGFQETQYF. The CDR3 DNA is TGTGCCAGCAGTTGGGGGGGGACAGGGGGTTTCCAAGAGACCCAGTACTTC.

This clonotype was observed many times. The chain uses TRBV6-1 and TRBJ1-5; D is unresolved. The CDR3 sequence is 15 residues long. The germline CDR1 and CDR2 sequences are MNHNS and SASEGT. V shed 6 bases and J shed 0 bases, with 12 bases lying between them. CDR3 DNA: TGTGCCAGCAGGGAACATAGCCTTAGCAATCAGCCCCAGCATTTT. It encodes CASREHSLSNQPQHF.

This clonotype was recorded many times. This rearrangement joins TRBV24-1 to TRBJ1-1; a possible D gene is TRBD1 (5 bases). Germline values: CDR1 KGHDR, CDR2 SFDVKD. This CDR3 is built from 15 residues. V was pared by 4 bases and J by 6 bases, with 17 bases between. Here the CDR3 DNA reads TGTGCCACCAGTGACCCCGCCAGAGGGGATGCTGAAGCTTTCTTT. Residues: CATSDPARGDAEAFF.

Details on this clonotype: This clone may be a read error of a much larger clone one base away. Because it lacks the conserved phenylalanine or tryptophan at the end, this CDR3 is likely a read error. The chain combines TRBV11-2 with TRBJ2-3; unclear D gene. Germline V gives CDR1 SGHAT, CDR2 FQNNGV. The V end lost 4 bases, the J end lost 6 bases, and 14 bases lay between the germline ends. The CDR3 has 14 amino acids. The CDR3: CASSSLDLADTQYC. The CDR3 region has the DNA TGTGCCAGCAGCTCCCTTGACCTGGCGGATACGCAGTATTGT.

The chain is built from TRBV30 and TRBJ2-7; TRBD1 matches at 8 bases. The CDR3 consists of 12 residues. The V gene end was trimmed by 5 bases and the J gene end by 2 bases; junction bases not matched to a gene: 2. The germline CDR1 and CDR2 sequences are GTSNPN and SVGIG (reference sequence). The DNA for the CDR3 is TGTGCCTGGGACAGGGGAACCTACGAGCAGTACTTC. Encoded protein: CAWDRGTYEQYF.

This clonotype was detected many times. This rearrangement joins TRBV12-3 or TRBV12-4 to TRBJ2-5; a weak D match, TRBD2 (5 bases). With 3 bases removed from V and 5 bases from J, the gap between germline ends came to 13 bases. This CDR3 comprises 14 residues. The CDR3 DNA follows: TGTGCCAGCAGTTTTGGTGCTAGCCGGGAGACCCAGTACTTC. Translated: CASSFGASRETQYF.